The 8 T cell receptor beta chains reported below all come from one sample, sequenced in a study of control samples from healthy donors and cancer patients. The repertoire was sequenced with immunoSEQ multiplex PCR; TCRdb's copy has only in-frame clones and lacks some. The table includes roughly 150,000 clones, about 94% detected once. Sequencing was carried out using blood. These receptors came from a man aged 45 to 65 in good health.

The CDR3 DNA sequence: TGTGCCAGCAGTCCCACGCCTACAGGGGCGAACACTGAAGCTTTCTTT. This gives the protein CASSPTPTGANTEAFF. The rearrangement uses TRBV27 and TRBJ1-1, with 7 bases aligning to TRBD1. The V gene end was trimmed by 5 bases and the J gene end by 1 base; junction bases not matched to a gene: 10. Germline loops: CDR1 MNHEY, CDR2 SMNVEV (reference sequence). The length of the CDR3 is 16 residues.

The chain is built from TRBV5-1 and TRBJ2-1, with a tentative D call TRBD2 (6 bases). Trimming took 1 base from V and 4 from J, leaving 12 bases between them. Germline V CDR1 and CDR2: SGHRS, YFSETQ. The CDR3 is 15 amino acids. CDR3 residues: CASSLKASAYNEQFF. The DNA for the CDR3 is TGCGCCAGCAGCTTGAAGGCTAGCGCTTACAATGAGCAGTTCTTC.

This chain joins TRBV12-3 or TRBV12-4 and TRBJ1-2; the D gene is possibly TRBD1 (5 bases). There are 12 residues in the CDR3. Trimming cost V 3 bases and J 8 bases, with 10 bases left between them. CDR3 in amino acids: CASSFAGRGYTF. CDR3 in DNA: TGTGCCAGCAGTTTTGCGGGGCGCGGCTACACCTTC.

This chain links TRBV11-1 with TRBJ2-2; TRBD2 aligns across 14 bases. There are 16 residues in the CDR3. With 6 bases clipped from V and 5 bases from J, the junction kept 5 bases outside the gene matches. The V gene's germline CDR1 is SGHAT and CDR2 FQDESV (reference sequence). The CDR3 sequence: CASRGLAGAGTGELFF. The CDR3 DNA reads TGTGCCAGCAGGGGACTAGCGGGAGCGGGGACCGGGGAGCTGTTTTTT.

The chain has TRBV28 and TRBJ2-7; D possibly uses TRBD1 or TRBD2 (5 bases each). The germline CDR1 and CDR2 sequences are MDHEN and SYDVKM. The CDR3 spans 13 residues. Trimming cost V 5 bases and J 8 bases, with 16 bases left between them. The CDR3 loop reads CASSPGTADQQYF. For the CDR3, the DNA is TGTGCCAGCAGTCCCGGGACCGCAGATCAGCAGTACTTC.

The chain links TRBV6-2 or TRBV6-3 to TRBJ1-6, with 7 bases fitting TRBD1. V trimming: 0 bases; J trimming: 4 bases; junction bases outside the gene matches: 9. CDR1 is MNHEY, CDR2 SVGEGT, per germline. The CDR3 is 18 amino acids. Here the CDR3 reads CASSYSARQGVYNSPLHF. CDR3 coding DNA: TGTGCCAGCAGTTACTCGGCGCGACAGGGAGTTTATAATTCACCCCTCCACTTT.

The chain has TRBV19 and TRBJ1-4; 7 bases agree with TRBD1. Germline V gives CDR1 LNHDA, CDR2 SQIVND (reference sequence). V lost 5 bases, J lost 10 bases, and 10 bases stayed unmatched. The CDR3 consists of 14 residues. CDR3 region: CASSADRRSGKLFF. The CDR3 bases are TGTGCCAGTAGTGCGGACAGGCGGAGTGGAAAACTGTTTTTT.

In its sample, this clone was seen once. V is TRBV5-1 and J is TRBJ2-2; D is unresolved. This CDR3 contains 14 residues. Trimming removed 5 bases from V and 1 base from J, with 9 bases in between. CDR1 and CDR2 from the germline V gene are SGHRS and YFSETQ. Here the CDR3 DNA reads TGCGCCAGCAGACGGCAGGAGAACACCGGGGAGCTGTTTTTT. Protein: CASRRQENTGELFF.